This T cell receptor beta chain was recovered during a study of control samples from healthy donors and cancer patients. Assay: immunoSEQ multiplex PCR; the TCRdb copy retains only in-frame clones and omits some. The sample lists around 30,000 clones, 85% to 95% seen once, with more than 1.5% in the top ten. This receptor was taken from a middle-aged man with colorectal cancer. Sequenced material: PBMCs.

Written as DNA, the CDR3 is TGTGCCAGCAGCTCCAGACAGGTCAGCTCCTATAATTCACCCCTCCACTTT. This encodes CASSSRQVSSYNSPLHF. This chain uses TRBV5-6 with TRBJ1-6; a possible D gene is TRBD1 (6 bases). V dropped 3 bases and J dropped 0 bases, with 13 bases sitting between them. CDR1 and CDR2 (germline): SGHDT, YYEEEE. The CDR3 has 17 amino acids.